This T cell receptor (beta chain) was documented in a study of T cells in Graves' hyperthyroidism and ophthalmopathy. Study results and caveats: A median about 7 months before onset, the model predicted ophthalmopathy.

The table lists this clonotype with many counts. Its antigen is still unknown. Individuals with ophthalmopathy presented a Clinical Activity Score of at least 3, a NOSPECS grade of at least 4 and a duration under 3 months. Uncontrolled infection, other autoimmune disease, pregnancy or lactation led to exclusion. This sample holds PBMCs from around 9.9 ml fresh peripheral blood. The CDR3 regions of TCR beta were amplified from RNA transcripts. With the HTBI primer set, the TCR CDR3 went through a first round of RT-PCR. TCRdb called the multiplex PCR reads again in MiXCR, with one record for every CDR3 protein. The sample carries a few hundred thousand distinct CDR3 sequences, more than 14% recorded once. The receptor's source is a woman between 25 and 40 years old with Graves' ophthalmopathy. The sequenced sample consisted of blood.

The CDR3 protein is CASSGTVPDTQYF. In nucleotides, the CDR3 is TGTGCCAGCAGCGGGACCGTCCCCGATACGCAGTATTTT. The V call is TRBV7-3, the J call TRBJ2-3; D may match TRBD1 or TRBD2 (5 bases each). Trimming pared 5 bases from V and 6 bases from J, leaving 12 bases between. In germline, CDR1 is SGHTA, CDR2 FQGTGA. This CDR3 comprises 13 residues.